The clone carrying this T cell receptor beta chain was observed many times. The sample originates from a study of T cells in Graves' hyperthyroidism and ophthalmopathy. Researchers took RNA transcripts and amplified the TCR beta CDR3 regions from them. During a first-round RT-PCR of the TCR CDR3, the HTBI primer set was used. MiXCR, run by TCRdb on the multiplex PCR reads, gives a single entry per CDR3 protein. This table holds 660,000 or so distinct CDR3 sequences, about 20% found once. The TCR originated in a man aged 25-45 years with Graves' ophthalmopathy. Sequenced material: blood.

The CDR3 reads CSARAPQGASTEAFF. DNA for the CDR3: TGCAGTGCTAGAGCCCCCCAGGGGGCAAGCACTGAAGCTTTCTTT. This chain joins TRBV20-1 and TRBJ1-1, with 8 bases identical to TRBD1. Per the germline V gene, CDR1 is DFQATT and CDR2 is SNEGSKA (reference sequence). V lost 1 base and J lost 4; bases outside the gene matches: 8. The CDR3 has 15 amino acids.